Included here is one TCR beta chain sequence, with context. This sample was included in a study of T cells in Graves' hyperthyroidism and ophthalmopathy. There were TCR beta CDR3 regions amplified from RNA transcripts. First-round RT-PCR targeting the TCR CDR3 was performed with the HTBI primer set. TCRdb ran MiXCR on the multiplex PCR reads and lists one entry per CDR3 protein. The data contain roughly 800,000 distinct CDR3 sequences, 38% of them singletons. CDR1 is ENHRY, CDR2 SYGVKD, per germline. The CDR3 consists of 16 residues. Trimming pared 10 bases from V and 1 base from J, leaving 22 bases between. Hyperthyroidism, newly diagnosed and lasting under 2 months, affected patients aged 18 to 65.

This sequence joins TRBV10-3 and TRBJ1-1; D is possibly TRBD1 (5 bases). Specimen: blood. The sequence derives from a man younger than 30 with Graves' hyperthyroidism. Here the CDR3 DNA reads TGTGCCACCAGCAGCCATGGTGGGACCGAGAACACTGAAGCTTTCTTT. Amino acid sequence: CATSSHGGTENTEAFF.